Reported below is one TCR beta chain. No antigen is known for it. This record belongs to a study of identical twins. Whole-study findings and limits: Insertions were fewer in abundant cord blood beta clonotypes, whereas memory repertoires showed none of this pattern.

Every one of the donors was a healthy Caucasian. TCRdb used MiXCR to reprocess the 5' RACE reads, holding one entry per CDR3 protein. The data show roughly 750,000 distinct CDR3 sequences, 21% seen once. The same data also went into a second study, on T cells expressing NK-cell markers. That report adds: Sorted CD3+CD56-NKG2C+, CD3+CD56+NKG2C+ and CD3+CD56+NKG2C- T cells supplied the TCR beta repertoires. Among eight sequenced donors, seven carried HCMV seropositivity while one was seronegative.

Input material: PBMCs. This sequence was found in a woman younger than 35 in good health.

The CDR3 DNA is TGTGCCAGCAGTGATTCGCGAGGGGCGGCCACCTACGAGCAGTACTTC. Translating gives CASSDSRGAATYEQYF. This rearrangement joins TRBV25-1 to TRBJ2-7; D is perhaps TRBD1 or TRBD2 (5 bases each). Per germline, CDR1 MGHDK and CDR2 SYGVNS. Trimming shortened V by 3 bases and J by 2 bases, and 17 bases separated the two germline ends. The CDR3 loop spans 16 amino acids.